This T cell receptor beta chain was sequenced for a study of OX40 agonist ivuxolimab in advanced cancers. In the study overall: Patients in the trial were receiving intravenous ivuxolimab every 2 weeks, at doses of 0.01 to 10 mg/kg.

TCRdb's copy holds only in-frame clones and misses some; the assay was immunoSEQ multiplex PCR. The data show 26,000 or so clones, with about 70% seen just once and more than 11% held by the top ten. The germline V gene has CDR1 SGHAT and CDR2 FQDESV (reference sequence). CDR3 length: 15 amino acids. V shed 1 base and J shed 0 bases, with 10 bases lying between them. There are a few counts of this clone. Autoimmune disease history or systemic immunosuppression barred patients. This TCR came from an adult with an advanced solid tumor such as melanoma, head and neck, liver or kidney cancer. The J gene is TRBJ2-7, the V gene TRBV11-1; D ambiguous. Here the sequenced sample was CD4+ or CD8+ T cells sorted from blood, taken in a trial of the OX40 agonist ivuxolimab. The CDR3 loop reads CASSLGGRNSYEQYF. The DNA for the CDR3 is TGTGCCAGCAGCTTAGGTGGACGGAACTCCTACGAGCAGTACTTC.